Listed here are 3 T cell receptor beta chains from one sample, sequenced in a study of blood T cell repertoires in COVID-19. Data came from immunoSEQ multiplex PCR; TCRdb stores just in-frame clones and leaves some out. This table holds under 85,000 clones, more than 75% found once. The sample was peripheral blood. Every receptor here comes from a man in his forties with COVID-19, enrolled during active disease.

V usage is TRBV7-9 and J usage is TRBJ2-3; D is undetermined. The CDR3 consists of 15 residues. V dropped 5 bases and J dropped 0 bases, with 12 bases sitting between them. Germline V CDR1 and CDR2: SEHNR, FQNEAQ (reference sequence). Here the CDR3 reads CASSPSRLSTDTQYF. The CDR3 DNA sequence: TGTGCCAGCAGCCCTTCTAGACTGAGCACAGATACGCAGTATTTT.

The DNA for the CDR3 is TGTGCCACCAGCAGGGCCGGGACTAGCGGGGGGGGCACAGATACGCAGTATTTT. Its protein is CATSRAGTSGGGTDTQYF. V and J are TRBV15 and TRBJ2-3; 16 bases align to TRBD2. The length of the CDR3 is 18 residues. Looked up from germline, CDR1 is LNHNV and CDR2 is YYDKDF (reference sequence). The trim removed 3 bases at V and 1 base at J, leaving 4 bases unmatched.

The CDR3 here is CAIRPPGGGDGYTF. CDR3 in DNA: TGTGCCATCAGACCGCCCGGGGGGGGCGACGGCTACACCTTC. The chain carries TRBV10-3 and TRBJ1-2; D perhaps matches TRBD1 (6 bases). There are 14 residues in the CDR3. From germline, CDR1 is ENHRY and CDR2 SYGVKD. V was cut by 6 bases and J by 8 bases, with 19 bases left in between.